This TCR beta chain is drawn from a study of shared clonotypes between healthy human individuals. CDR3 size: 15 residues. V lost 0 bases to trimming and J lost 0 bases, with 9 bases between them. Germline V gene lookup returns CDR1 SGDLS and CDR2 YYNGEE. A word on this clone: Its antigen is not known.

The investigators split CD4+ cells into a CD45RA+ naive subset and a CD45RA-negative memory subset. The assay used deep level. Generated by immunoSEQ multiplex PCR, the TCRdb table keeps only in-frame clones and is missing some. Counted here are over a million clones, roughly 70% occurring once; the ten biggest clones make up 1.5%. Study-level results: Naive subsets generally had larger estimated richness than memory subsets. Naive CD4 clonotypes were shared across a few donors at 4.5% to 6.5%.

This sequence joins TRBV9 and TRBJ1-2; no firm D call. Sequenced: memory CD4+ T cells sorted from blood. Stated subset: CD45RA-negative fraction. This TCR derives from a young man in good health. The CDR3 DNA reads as TGTGCCAGCAGCGTAGTAGACTCACCTAACTATGGCTACACCTTC. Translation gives CASSVVDSPNYGYTF. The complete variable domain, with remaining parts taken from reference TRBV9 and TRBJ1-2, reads DSGVTQTPKHLITATGQRVTLRCSPRSGDLSVYWYQQSLDQGLQFLIQYYNGEERAKGNILERFSAQQFPDLHSELNLSSLELGDSALYFCASSVVDSPNYGYTFGSGTRLTVV.